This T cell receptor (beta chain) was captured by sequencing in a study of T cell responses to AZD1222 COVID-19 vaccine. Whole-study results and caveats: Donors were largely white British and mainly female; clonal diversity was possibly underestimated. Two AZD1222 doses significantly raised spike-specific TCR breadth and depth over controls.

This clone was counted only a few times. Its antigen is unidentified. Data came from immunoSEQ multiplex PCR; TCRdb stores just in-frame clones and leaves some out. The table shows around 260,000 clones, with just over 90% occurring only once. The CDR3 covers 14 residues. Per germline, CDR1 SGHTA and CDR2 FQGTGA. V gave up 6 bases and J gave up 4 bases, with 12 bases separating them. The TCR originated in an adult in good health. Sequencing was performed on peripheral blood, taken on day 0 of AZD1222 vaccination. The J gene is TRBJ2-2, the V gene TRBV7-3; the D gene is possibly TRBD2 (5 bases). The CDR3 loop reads CASRIGDSTGELFF. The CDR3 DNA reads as TGTGCCAGCAGAATCGGGGATAGCACCGGGGAGCTGTTTTTT.